The rows below give T cell receptor beta chains drawn from one sample of a study of spatial heterogeneity in lung cancer. MiXCR, run by TCRdb on the 5' RACE reads, gives a single entry per CDR3 protein. This table holds fewer than 9,000 distinct CDR3 sequences, 6.5% to 8.5% found once. Material: lung tumor tissue, obtained at surgery. Receptors originate from a female donor with early-stage non-small cell lung cancer. Both conserved end residues are part of each CDR3. D genes are given only for firm matches. Clone sizes are given selectively: once, few, many, or a class where the clone is expanded.

d_gene: NA
j_gene: TRBJ2-2
abundance: many
v_gene: TRBV9
CDR3aa: CASSVGIRLSSGRTGELFF
CDR3nt: TGTGCCAGCAGCGTAGGGATAAGGCTGTCTTCCGGGCGTACCGGGGAGCTGTTTTTT

d_gene: NA
j_gene: TRBJ1-2
abundance: NA
v_gene: TRBV19
CDR3aa: CATNGGGYGYTF
CDR3nt: TGTGCCACCAACGGTGGGGGCTATGGCTACACCTTC

d_gene: NA
j_gene: TRBJ1-1
abundance: many
v_gene: TRBV12-3/TRBV12-4
CDR3aa: CASSNYRRDTEAFF
CDR3nt: TGTGCCAGCAGTAATTATCGCCGGGACACTGAAGCTTTCTTT

d_gene: TRBD2
j_gene: TRBJ2-1
abundance: many
v_gene: TRBV29-1
CDR3aa: CSMRTDSGLVYNEQFF
CDR3nt: TGCAGCATGAGAACCGATTCGGGACTAGTTTACAATGAGCAGTTCTTC

d_gene: TRBD1
j_gene: TRBJ1-4
abundance: many
v_gene: TRBV20-1
CDR3aa: CSARSDRGPEKLFF
CDR3nt: TGCAGTGCTAGGTCGGACAGGGGACCTGAAAAACTGTTTTTT

d_gene: TRBD1
j_gene: TRBJ1-5
abundance: medium-sized
v_gene: TRBV19
CDR3aa: CASPPGQGNQPQHF
CDR3nt: TGTGCCAGTCCTCCGGGACAGGGCAATCAGCCCCAGCATTTT

d_gene: NA
j_gene: TRBJ1-1
abundance: many
v_gene: TRBV9
CDR3aa: CASSVAATNTEAFF
CDR3nt: TGTGCCAGCAGCGTAGCGGCCACGAACACTGAAGCTTTCTTT

d_gene: TRBD2
j_gene: TRBJ2-5
abundance: medium-sized
v_gene: TRBV5-1
CDR3aa: CASTVRGSGSETQYF
CDR3nt: TGCGCCAGCACCGTCCGAGGTAGCGGGTCGGAGACCCAGTACTTC

d_gene: TRBD2
j_gene: TRBJ2-3
abundance: many
v_gene: TRBV6-6
CDR3aa: CASSGRAGDTQYF
CDR3nt: TGTGCCAGTAGCGGGAGGGCTGGAGATACGCAGTATTTT

d_gene: TRBD2
j_gene: TRBJ2-1
abundance: many
v_gene: TRBV29-1
CDR3aa: CSVTTGLAGWNEQFF
CDR3nt: TGCAGCGTGACCACTGGACTAGCGGGATGGAATGAGCAGTTCTTC

d_gene: NA
j_gene: TRBJ1-4
abundance: medium-sized
v_gene: TRBV25-1
CDR3aa: CASSGPDRIINENLFF
CDR3nt: TGTGCCAGCAGTGGGCCCGATCGGATAATTAATGAAAATCTGTTTTTT

d_gene: TRBD2
j_gene: TRBJ2-1
abundance: many
v_gene: TRBV20-1
CDR3aa: CSAESGRADNEQFF
CDR3nt: TGCAGCGCTGAAAGCGGGAGGGCCGACAATGAGCAGTTCTTC

d_gene: TRBD1
j_gene: TRBJ1-6
abundance: NA
v_gene: TRBV20-1
CDR3aa: CSARYGQDNSPLHF
CDR3nt: TGCAGTGCTAGATACGGACAGGATAATTCACCCCTCCACTTT

d_gene: TRBD2
j_gene: TRBJ2-1
abundance: many
v_gene: TRBV4-1
CDR3aa: CASSRQSGRANNEQFF
CDR3nt: TGCGCCAGCAGCCGCCAAAGCGGGAGGGCCAACAATGAGCAGTTCTTC

d_gene: TRBD2
j_gene: TRBJ2-1
abundance: medium-sized
v_gene: TRBV12-3/TRBV12-4
CDR3aa: CASGQGTSVAEQFF
CDR3nt: TGTGCCAGCGGTCAAGGGACTAGCGTGGCTGAGCAGTTCTTC

d_gene: NA
j_gene: TRBJ1-4
abundance: many
v_gene: TRBV27
CDR3aa: CASSLGTFSEKLFF
CDR3nt: TGTGCCAGCAGTCTGGGCACATTTTCAGAAAAACTGTTTTTT

d_gene: NA
j_gene: TRBJ2-7
abundance: many
v_gene: TRBV18
CDR3aa: CASSPGTSYEQYF
CDR3nt: TGTGCCAGCTCACCCGGGACTTCCTACGAGCAGTACTTC

d_gene: TRBD2
j_gene: TRBJ2-5
abundance: medium-sized
v_gene: TRBV27
CDR3aa: CASSFGGLETQYF
CDR3nt: TGTGCCAGCAGTTTCGGGGGGTTAGAGACCCAGTACTTC

d_gene: TRBD2
j_gene: TRBJ2-1
abundance: many
v_gene: TRBV5-8
CDR3aa: CASSLRLAGNNEQFF
CDR3nt: TGTGCCAGCAGCTTACGGCTAGCGGGTAACAATGAGCAGTTCTTC

d_gene: NA
j_gene: TRBJ1-6
abundance: many
v_gene: TRBV2
CDR3aa: CASSVRNSPLHF
CDR3nt: TGTGCCAGCAGTGTTAGGAATTCACCCCTCCACTTT

d_gene: NA
j_gene: TRBJ2-7
abundance: medium-sized
v_gene: TRBV5-1
CDR3aa: CASSSGASHEQYF
CDR3nt: TGCGCCAGCAGCTCGGGGGCCAGCCACGAGCAGTACTTC

d_gene: NA
j_gene: TRBJ1-1
abundance: many
v_gene: TRBV6-1
CDR3aa: CASSENGGITEAFF
CDR3nt: TGTGCCAGCAGTGAGAACGGCGGGATTACTGAAGCTTTCTTT

d_gene: NA
j_gene: TRBJ2-7
abundance: medium-sized
v_gene: TRBV3-1
CDR3aa: CASSRRGDYEQYF
CDR3nt: TGTGCCAGCAGCCGCAGGGGGGACTACGAGCAGTACTTC

d_gene: NA
j_gene: TRBJ2-7
abundance: many
v_gene: TRBV2
CDR3aa: CASSVGGQARYEQYF
CDR3nt: TGTGCCAGCAGTGTTGGAGGGCAGGCTCGCTACGAGCAGTACTTC

d_gene: TRBD2
j_gene: TRBJ2-3
abundance: NA
v_gene: TRBV12-3/TRBV12-4
CDR3aa: CASSLTPGLLAGGDTQYF
CDR3nt: TGTGCCAGCAGCCTAACCCCAGGACTACTAGCGGGAGGGGATACGCAGTATTTT

d_gene: TRBD1
j_gene: TRBJ1-4
abundance: many
v_gene: TRBV6-1
CDR3aa: CASSEGPRTGNEKLFF
CDR3nt: TGTGCCAGCAGTGAAGGTCCTCGGACAGGGAATGAAAAACTGTTTTTT

d_gene: NA
j_gene: TRBJ2-6
abundance: many
v_gene: TRBV9
CDR3aa: CASSPSGANVLTF
CDR3nt: TGTGCCAGCTCACCCTCTGGGGCCAACGTCCTGACTTTC

d_gene: NA
j_gene: TRBJ2-3
abundance: many
v_gene: TRBV7-8
CDR3aa: CASSFRHRKDTQYF
CDR3nt: TGTGCCAGCAGCTTCAGGCACAGGAAAGATACGCAGTATTTT

d_gene: NA
j_gene: TRBJ1-1
abundance: medium-sized
v_gene: TRBV5-1
CDR3aa: CASGEARGKAFF
CDR3nt: TGCGCCAGCGGCGAGGCTCGCGGTAAAGCTTTCTTT

d_gene: NA
j_gene: TRBJ2-5
abundance: many
v_gene: TRBV5-4
CDR3aa: CASSFVELETQYF
CDR3nt: TGTGCCAGCAGCTTTGTTGAGTTGGAGACCCAGTACTTC

d_gene: TRBD2
j_gene: TRBJ2-1
abundance: medium-sized
v_gene: TRBV20-1
CDR3aa: CSARVLAGANEQFF
CDR3nt: TGCAGTGCTAGAGTTCTAGCGGGAGCCAATGAGCAGTTCTTC

d_gene: NA
j_gene: TRBJ2-5
abundance: many
v_gene: TRBV2
CDR3aa: CARALGGSGETQYF
CDR3nt: TGTGCCAGGGCGCTTGGGGGGTCTGGGGAGACCCAGTACTTC

d_gene: NA
j_gene: TRBJ1-2
abundance: medium-sized
v_gene: TRBV7-2
CDR3aa: CASSQQGYGYTF
CDR3nt: TGTGCCAGCAGCCAACAGGGATATGGCTACACCTTC

d_gene: NA
j_gene: TRBJ2-2
abundance: many
v_gene: TRBV4-2
CDR3aa: CASSRRESLTGELFF
CDR3nt: TGTGCCAGCAGCCGGAGAGAGAGTCTCACCGGGGAGCTGTTTTTT

d_gene: NA
j_gene: TRBJ1-1
abundance: many
v_gene: TRBV7-2
CDR3aa: CASSSRRSTEAFF
CDR3nt: TGTGCCAGCAGCTCCCGCCGGAGCACTGAAGCTTTCTTT